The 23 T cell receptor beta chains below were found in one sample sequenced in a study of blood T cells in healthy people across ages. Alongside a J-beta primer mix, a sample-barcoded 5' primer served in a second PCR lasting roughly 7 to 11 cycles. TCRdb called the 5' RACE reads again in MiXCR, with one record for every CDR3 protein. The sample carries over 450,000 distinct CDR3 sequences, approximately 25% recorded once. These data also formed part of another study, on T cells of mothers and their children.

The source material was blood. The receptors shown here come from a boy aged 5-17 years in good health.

The CDR3 sequence: CASSVNDGLNTEAFF. CDR3 DNA: TGTGCCAGCAGCGTAAACGACGGCCTTAACACTGAAGCTTTCTTT. The chain joins TRBV9 to TRBJ1-1; D gene ambiguous. The V gene's germline CDR1 is SGDLS and CDR2 YYNGEE. V gave up 1 base and J gave up 2 bases, with 12 bases separating them. This CDR3 spans 15 amino acids.

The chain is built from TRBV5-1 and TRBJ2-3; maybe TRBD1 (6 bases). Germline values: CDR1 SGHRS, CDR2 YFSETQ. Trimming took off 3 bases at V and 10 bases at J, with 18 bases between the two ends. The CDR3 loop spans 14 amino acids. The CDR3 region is CASSSLRDTLSQYF. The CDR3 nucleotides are TGCGCCAGCAGCTCACTCCGGGACACACTATCGCAGTATTTT.

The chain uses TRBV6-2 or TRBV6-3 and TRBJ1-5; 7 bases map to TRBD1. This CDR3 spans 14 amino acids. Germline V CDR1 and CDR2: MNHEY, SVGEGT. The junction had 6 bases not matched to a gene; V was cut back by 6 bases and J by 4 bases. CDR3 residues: CASRGEGANQPQHF. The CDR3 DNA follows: TGTGCCAGCAGGGGCGAGGGGGCGAATCAGCCCCAGCATTTT.

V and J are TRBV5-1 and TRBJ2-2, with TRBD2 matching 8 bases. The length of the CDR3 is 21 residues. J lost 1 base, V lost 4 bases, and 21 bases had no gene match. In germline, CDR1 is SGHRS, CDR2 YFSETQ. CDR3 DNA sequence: TGCGCCAGCAGCGGCCTCGCTATAGGCCTCGGGCTAGCGGGGAACACCGGGGAGCTGTTTTTT. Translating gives CASSGLAIGLGLAGNTGELFF.

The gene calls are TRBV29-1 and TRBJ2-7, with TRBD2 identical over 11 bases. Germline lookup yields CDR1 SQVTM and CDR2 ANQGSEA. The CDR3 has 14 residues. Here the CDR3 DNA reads TGCAGTGCTAGACTAGCGGGGAACTCCTACGAGCAGTACTTC. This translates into CSARLAGNSYEQYF.

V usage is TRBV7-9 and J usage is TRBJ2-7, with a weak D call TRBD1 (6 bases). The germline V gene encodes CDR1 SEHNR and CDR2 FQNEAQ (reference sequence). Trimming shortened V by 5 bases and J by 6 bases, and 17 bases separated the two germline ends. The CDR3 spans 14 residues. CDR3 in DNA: TGTGCCAGCAGCGGGACAAGGGTTGCCTTCGAGCAGTACTTC. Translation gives CASSGTRVAFEQYF. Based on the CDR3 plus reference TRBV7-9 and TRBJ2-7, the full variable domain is DTGVSQNPRHKITKRGQNVTFRCDPISEHNRLYWYRQTLGQGPEFLTYFQNEAQLEKSRLLSDRFSAERPKGSFSTLEIQRTEQGDSAMYLCASSGTRVAFEQYFGPGTRLTVT.

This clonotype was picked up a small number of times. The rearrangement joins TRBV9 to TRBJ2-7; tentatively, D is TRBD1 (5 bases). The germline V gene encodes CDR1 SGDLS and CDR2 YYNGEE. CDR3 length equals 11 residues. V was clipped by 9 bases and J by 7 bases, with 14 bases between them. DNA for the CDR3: TGTGCCACCCCCCAGGGCTGGGAGCAGTACTTC. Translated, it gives CATPQGWEQYF.

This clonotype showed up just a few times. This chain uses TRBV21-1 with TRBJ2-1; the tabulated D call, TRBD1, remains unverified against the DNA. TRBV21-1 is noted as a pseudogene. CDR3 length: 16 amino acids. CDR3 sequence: CASSVTRDRVDNEQFF. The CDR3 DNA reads TGTGCCAGCAGCGTGACCCGGGACAGGGTCGACAATGAGCAGTTCTTC.

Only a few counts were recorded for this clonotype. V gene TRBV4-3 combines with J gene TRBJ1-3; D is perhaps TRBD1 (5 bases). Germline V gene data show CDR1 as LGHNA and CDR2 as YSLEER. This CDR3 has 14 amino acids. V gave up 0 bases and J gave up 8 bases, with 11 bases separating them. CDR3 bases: TGCGCCAGCAGCCAAGATCAGGGAGGGGACACCATATATTTT. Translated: CASSQDQGGDTIYF.

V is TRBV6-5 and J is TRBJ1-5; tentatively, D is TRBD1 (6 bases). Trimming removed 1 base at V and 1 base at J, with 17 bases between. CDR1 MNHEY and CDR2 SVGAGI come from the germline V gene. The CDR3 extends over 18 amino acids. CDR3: CASSYCLTGRGSNQPQHF. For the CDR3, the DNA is TGTGCCAGCAGTTACTGCCTTACTGGCAGGGGAAGCAATCAGCCCCAGCATTTT.

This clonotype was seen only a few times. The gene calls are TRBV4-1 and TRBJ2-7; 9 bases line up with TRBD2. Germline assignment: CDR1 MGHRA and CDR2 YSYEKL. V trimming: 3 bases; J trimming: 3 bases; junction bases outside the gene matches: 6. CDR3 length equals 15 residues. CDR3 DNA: TGCGCCAGCAGCCATCCCCCTAGCGGGAACTACGAGCAGTACTTC. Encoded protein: CASSHPPSGNYEQYF.

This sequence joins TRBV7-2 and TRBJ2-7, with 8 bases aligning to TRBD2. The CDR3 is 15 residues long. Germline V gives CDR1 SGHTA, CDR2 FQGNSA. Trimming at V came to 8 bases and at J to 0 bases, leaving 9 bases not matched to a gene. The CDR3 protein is CASPSGGKSSYEQYF. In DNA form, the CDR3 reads TGTGCCAGCCCGAGCGGGGGTAAAAGCTCCTACGAGCAGTACTTC.

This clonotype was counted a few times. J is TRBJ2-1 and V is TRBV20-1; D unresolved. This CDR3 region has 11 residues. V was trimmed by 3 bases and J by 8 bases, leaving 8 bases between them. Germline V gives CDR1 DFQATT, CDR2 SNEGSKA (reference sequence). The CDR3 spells CSASPYDEQFF. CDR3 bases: TGCAGTGCTAGTCCGTATGATGAGCAGTTCTTC.

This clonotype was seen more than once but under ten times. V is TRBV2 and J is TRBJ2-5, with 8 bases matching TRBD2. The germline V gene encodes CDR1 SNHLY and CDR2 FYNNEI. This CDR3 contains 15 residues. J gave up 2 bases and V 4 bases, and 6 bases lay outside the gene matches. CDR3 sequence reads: CASSVIEREQETQYF. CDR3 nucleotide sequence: TGTGCCAGCAGTGTAATAGAGCGGGAGCAAGAGACCCAGTACTTC. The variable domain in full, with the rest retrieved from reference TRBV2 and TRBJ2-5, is EPEVTQTPSHQVTQMGQEVILRCVPISNHLYFYWYRQILGQKVEFLVSFYNNEISEKSEIFDDQFSVERPDGSNFTLKIRSTKLEDSAMYFCASSVIEREQETQYFGPGTRLLVL.

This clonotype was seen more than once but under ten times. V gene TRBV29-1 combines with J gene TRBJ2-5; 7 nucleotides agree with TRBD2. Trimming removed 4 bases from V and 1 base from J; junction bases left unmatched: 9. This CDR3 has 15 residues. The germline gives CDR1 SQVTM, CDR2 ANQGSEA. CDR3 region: CSVVKASGVQETQYF. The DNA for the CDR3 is TGCAGCGTTGTTAAGGCTAGCGGAGTCCAAGAGACCCAGTACTTC.

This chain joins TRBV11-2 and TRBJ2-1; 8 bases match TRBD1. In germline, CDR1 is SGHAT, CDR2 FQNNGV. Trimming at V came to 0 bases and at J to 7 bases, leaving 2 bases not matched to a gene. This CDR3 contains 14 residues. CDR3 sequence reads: CASSLEYRGNEQFF. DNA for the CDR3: TGTGCCAGCAGCTTAGAGTACAGGGGGAATGAGCAGTTCTTC.

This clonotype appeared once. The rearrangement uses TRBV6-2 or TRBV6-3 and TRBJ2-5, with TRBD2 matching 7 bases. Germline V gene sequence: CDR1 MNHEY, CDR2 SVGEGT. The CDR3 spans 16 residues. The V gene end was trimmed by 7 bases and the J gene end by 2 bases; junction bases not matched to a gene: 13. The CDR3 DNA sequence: TGTGCCAGCACCCTAAGTGGGAGCGGGAAACAAGAGACCCAGTACTTC. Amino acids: CASTLSGSGKQETQYF.

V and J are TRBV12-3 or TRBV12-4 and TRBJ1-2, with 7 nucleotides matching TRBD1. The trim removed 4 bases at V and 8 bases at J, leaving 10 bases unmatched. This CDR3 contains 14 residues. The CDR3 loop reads CASSSGTEAGGYTF. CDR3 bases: TGTGCCAGCAGTTCGGGGACAGAAGCGGGGGGCTACACCTTC.

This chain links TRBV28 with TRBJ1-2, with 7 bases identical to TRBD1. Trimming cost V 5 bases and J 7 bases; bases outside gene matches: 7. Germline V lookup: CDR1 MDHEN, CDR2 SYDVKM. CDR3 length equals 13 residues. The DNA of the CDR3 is TGTGCCAGCAGTGCAACAGGGGCCCGTGGCTACACCTTC. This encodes CASSATGARGYTF.

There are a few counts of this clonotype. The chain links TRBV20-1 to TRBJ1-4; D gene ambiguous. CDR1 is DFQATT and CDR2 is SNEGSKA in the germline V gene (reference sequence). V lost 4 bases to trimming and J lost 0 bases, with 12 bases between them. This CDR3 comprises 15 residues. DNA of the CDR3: TGCAGTGCTACAGAGCATCACCCAACTAATGAAAAACTGTTTTTT. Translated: CSATEHHPTNEKLFF.

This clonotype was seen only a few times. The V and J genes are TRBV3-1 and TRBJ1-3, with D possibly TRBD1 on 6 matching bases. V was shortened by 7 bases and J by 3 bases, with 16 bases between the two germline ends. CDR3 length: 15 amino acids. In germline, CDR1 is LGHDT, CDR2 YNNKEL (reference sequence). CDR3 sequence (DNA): TGTGCCAGCACCTCCCGGGGGGCTGGTGGAAACACCATATATTTT. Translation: CASTSRGAGGNTIYF.

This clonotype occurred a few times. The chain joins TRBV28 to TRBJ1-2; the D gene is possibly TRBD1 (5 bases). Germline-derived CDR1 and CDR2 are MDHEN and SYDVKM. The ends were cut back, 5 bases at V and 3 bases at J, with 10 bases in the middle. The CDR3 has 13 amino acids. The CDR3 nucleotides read TGTGCCAGCAGTGCTGACAGCCACTATGGCTACACCTTC. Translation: CASSADSHYGYTF.

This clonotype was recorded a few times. CDR3 region: CASSSGQGLETQYF. Written as DNA, the CDR3 is TGTGCCAGCAGCTCGGGACAGGGCCTGGAGACCCAGTACTTC. V is TRBV7-2 and J is TRBJ2-5; 9 nucleotides match TRBD1. V lost 4 bases, J lost 5 bases, and 5 bases stayed unmatched. In germline, CDR1 is SGHTA, CDR2 FQGNSA. CDR3 size: 14 residues. Looking up the rest from reference TRBV7-2 and TRBJ2-5 gives the full variable domain: GAGVSQSPSNKVTEKGKDVELRCDPISGHTALYWYRQSLGQGLEFLIYFQGNSAPDKSGLPSDRFSAERTGGSVSTLTIQRTQQEDSAVYLCASSSGQGLETQYFGPGTRLLVL.